This T cell receptor beta chain derives from a study of neurological immune-mediated disorders (dated by TCRdb to between 2019 and 2020). About the full investigation: Among the approximately 35 multiple sclerosis patients, approximately 31 had relapsing-remitting MS and 3 had secondary progressive MS. The study compared peripheral blood TCR-beta repertoires of HTLV-I-associated myelopathy (HAM/TSP) patients, multiple sclerosis patients and healthy controls using UMI-based sequencing. The approximately 110 TCR-beta libraries included longitudinal samples, technical triplicates and paired sorted CD4+ and CD8+ T-cell subsets alongside PBMC samples. Of the 68 subjects in the cohort, roughly 14 were HAM/TSP patients, some 34 were multiple sclerosis patients, and 20 were healthy controls.

cDNA was synthesized by template-switch 5'RACE using a primer with a 10-nucleotide random unique molecular identifier that tagged each TCR transcript. Each sequencing run produced over 160 million TCR-beta sequences covering 15-18 subjects. The RNeasy kit was used for extraction of total RNA. TCR-beta VDJ regions were amplified with primers for the TCR constant region and the 5'RACE anchor, using the KAPA Real-time Library Amplification kit. A first PCR added sample indexes and Illumina adaptors, and a second PCR then raised library yield. The roughly 650 bp TCR product was size-selected on a 2% E-gel SizeSelection system after Ampure bead purification. Library quality was checked on a Bioanalyzer, concentration was measured with Qubit, and libraries were quantified with the Kapa Library Quantification kit before pooling. An Illumina HiSeq 2500 sequenced the libraries paired-end 2 x 150 bp. To increase sequence diversity, about 24-32% phiX was spiked into each library pool. Processing in the source paper ran as follows. The UMI-based MiGEC pipeline processed quality-filtered reads and removed over 75% of raw TCR sequences during error correction. VDJ genes were aligned to IMGT germline references, and clonotypes were defined by unique CDR3 amino acid sequence plus V-J genes. Clonal expansion, Shannon diversity, and CDR3 relatedness (CalcPairwiseDistances, ClusterSamples) were evaluated with VDJtools, and phylogenetic trees were built with CLCbio workbench. Expanded clones were defined as having at least 8 unique UMIs, based on coefficient-of-variation modelling across technical triplicates. Through fastp at Q25 and MiXCR, TCRdb rebuilt clones from the public reads, retaining in-frame beta chains. Every distinct CDR3 protein forms one entry, paired with its most common genes and DNA. In this record, the V and J calls reflect TCRdb's handling and not the investigators' own analysis. This sample has about 48,000 distinct CDR3 sequences in its table, and approximately 5.8% of those were observed once. Roughly 1.4% of the sample is in the top ten clones.

Results and caveats for the whole study, not just this receptor: In phylogenetic analysis, the repertoires of 18 of 34 MS patients grouped into a cluster of related CDR3 sequences, which suggests a possible signature at the repertoire level. The highest TCR clonal expansion was observed in HAM/TSP patients, whereas the lowest was observed in MS patients, even when compared with healthy controls. No identical CDR3 amino acid sequences were shared among expanded clones across subjects, suggesting private TCR-beta repertoires in all groups. No clinical or MRI features were associated with the MS cluster, and the authors said that larger cohorts are needed.

For sorted-subset TCR libraries, about a million sorted CD4+ or CD8+ T cells were used. Multiple sclerosis patients were enrolled in a US clinical protocol evaluating disease progression by magnetic resonance imaging. PBMCs were separated from peripheral blood using Ficoll-Hypaque density gradient centrifugation and then cryopreserved in liquid nitrogen. Paired sorted CD4+ and CD8+ subsets came from healthy controls, HAM/TSP patients and MS patients. For this clonotype: Its antigen has not been determined. Its ends do not fully match the called genes, so a read error is possible.

CDR1 and CDR2, per the germline V gene, are MNHEY and SVGAGI. The CDR3, from cysteine to phenylalanine, totals 17 residues. Of the read, only the CDR3 DNA is kept; its 51 bases are in frame from base 1. This sequence was found in a woman under 30 with multiple sclerosis. The sequenced material came from CD4+ T cells from blood. Recombination connected TRBV6-5 to TRBJ2-4; 12 bases in the junction line up with TRBD2. Read as DNA, the sequence is TGTGCCAGCAGTTACTCAGCTAGCGGGGGGGCCAGAAACATTCAGTACTTC. Translation gives CASSYSASGGARNIQYF.